Listed here are 13 T cell receptor beta chains from one sample, sequenced in a study of technical replicates of blood from a few donors. Repertoires were generated with immunoSEQ multiplex PCR, while TCRdb's copy carries only in-frame clones and drops some. The table lists about 79,000 clones, 91% of them singletons. The sequenced material came from T cells isolated from PBMCs. The receptors come from a human donor in good health. Some clones in this sample may be carry-over from other donors' samples.

This chain uses TRBV30 with TRBJ1-1; D possibly corresponds to TRBD1 (5 bases). The length of the CDR3 is 14 residues. CDR1 GTSNPN and CDR2 SVGIG come from the germline V gene (reference sequence). V lost 5 bases and J lost 2, with 15 bases in between. CDR3 in DNA: TGTGCCTGGGGGACCGGGGGGGGAAACACTGAAGCTTTCTTT. Translated: CAWGTGGGNTEAFF.

Note on this clone: Other DNA sequences in the same sample also yield this CDR3. This sequence joins TRBV11-2 and TRBJ1-5; D not resolved. V was clipped by 6 bases and J by 6 bases, with 12 bases between them. This CDR3 spans 13 amino acids. Germline CDR1 and CDR2: SGHAT and FQNNGV. The CDR3 loop reads CASSPGRGQPQHF. CDR3 bases: TGTGCCAGCAGTCCGGGTCGGGGTCAGCCCCAGCATTTT.

The DNA of the CDR3 is TGCAGCGTCCCCCTCCCGAGGAACAGGGAAGAGACCCAGTACTTC. Translated: CSVPLPRNREETQYF. The genes are TRBV29-1 and TRBJ2-5; D is perhaps TRBD1 (6 bases). The germline V gene has CDR1 SQVTM and CDR2 ANQGSEA. V was cut by 6 bases and J by 3 bases, with 20 bases left in between. The CDR3 is made up of 15 amino acids.

The CDR3, as DNA: TGCAGTGCTAGTATCTACGAGCAGTACTTC. Translation gives CSASIYEQYF. The rearrangement links TRBV20-1 to TRBJ2-5; D is ambiguous. The J call may be in error: the DNA end matches TRBJ2-7 better. CDR1 and CDR2 (germline): DFQATT, SNEGSKA (reference sequence). The CDR3 spans 10 residues.

V is TRBV5-1 and J is TRBJ2-3, with 7 bases fitting TRBD2. The CDR3 totals 14 residues. The germline V gene encodes CDR1 SGHRS and CDR2 YFSETQ. V was clipped by 7 bases and J by 6 bases; unmatched bases: 11. For the CDR3, the DNA is TGCGCCAGCTCCTGGGCGGGAGCTGCGGATACGCAGTATTTT. Translating it yields CASSWAGAADTQYF.

The chain carries TRBV6-1 and TRBJ2-1; perhaps TRBD2 as D (6 bases). Germline CDR1 is MNHNS and CDR2 is SASEGT. V lost 3 bases and J 12 bases, leaving 6 bases between the germline ends. This CDR3 contains 10 residues. This chain's CDR3 is CASSEGGQFF. Written as DNA, the CDR3 is TGTGCCAGCAGTGAGGGGGGGCAGTTCTTC.

The J gene is TRBJ2-5, the V gene TRBV7-3, with D maybe TRBD2 (7 bases). The CDR3 spans 16 residues. Germline V gene data show CDR1 as SGHTA and CDR2 as FQGTGA. Trimming took 5 bases from V and 2 from J, leaving 18 bases between them. CDR3 sequence: CASSQRGGWGQETQYF. CDR3 coding DNA: TGTGCCAGCAGCCAAAGGGGGGGCTGGGGGCAAGAGACCCAGTACTTC.

The chain joins TRBV7-6 to TRBJ2-1; TRBD2 agrees at 9 bases. CDR1 is SGHVS, CDR2 FNYEAQ, per germline. The CDR3 is 18 amino acids. J lost 3 bases, V lost 1 base, and 10 bases had no gene match. The CDR3 DNA is TGTGCCAGCAGCTTAGGTTCGGGGCTAGCGGGAATCTACAATGAGCAGTTCTTC. This translates into CASSLGSGLAGIYNEQFF.

J is TRBJ2-3 and V is TRBV28; 7 bases are a match to TRBD1. After removal of 6 bases from V and 2 bases from J, the junction contained 11 bases not matched to a gene. The CDR3 contains 16 residues. Germline CDR1 is MDHEN and CDR2 is SYDVKM. In DNA, the CDR3 is TGTGCCAGCAGAAATAAAGACAGGGCCTACACAGATACGCAGTATTTT. Translated, it gives CASRNKDRAYTDTQYF.

The chain couples TRBV19 to TRBJ2-7, with 7 nucleotides matching TRBD1. Germline CDR1 is LNHDA and CDR2 is SQIVND (reference sequence). J was trimmed by 4 bases and V by 9 bases; bases with no gene match: 15. CDR3 length: 15 amino acids. For the CDR3, the DNA is TGTGCCAGCCAATGGGCCGGGACAGAGGCATACGAGCAGTACTTC. This gives the protein CASQWAGTEAYEQYF.

The chain couples TRBV7-6 to TRBJ1-1, with TRBD1 matching over 7 bases. The V and J ends lost 4 bases and 3 bases, in that order; junction bases with no gene match: 17. CDR1 and CDR2 (germline): SGHVS, FNYEAQ. The CDR3 runs 18 residues. In DNA, the CDR3 is TGTGCCAGCAGCTCCCGATTAGGCCGAGGGGGCGCCGACACTGAAGCTTTCTTT. Its translation is CASSSRLGRGGADTEAFF.

This clone was observed once. The chain has TRBV14 and TRBJ2-7, with 7 bases aligning to TRBD1. The ends lost 3 bases at V and 3 bases at J; junction bases unmatched: 8. The CDR3 loop spans 15 amino acids. Germline V gene lookup returns CDR1 SGHDN and CDR2 FVKESK. CDR3 sequence: CASSQGTVRDYEQYF. The DNA for the CDR3 is TGTGCCAGCAGCCAGGGGACAGTCAGGGACTACGAGCAGTACTTC. Full variable domain (outside the CDR3, taken from reference TRBV14 and TRBJ2-7): EAGVTQFPSHSVIEKGQTVTLRCDPISGHDNLYWYRRVMGKEIKFLLHFVKESKQDESGMPNNRFLAERTGGTYSTLKVQPAELEDSGVYFCASSQGTVRDYEQYFGPGTRLTVT.

V gene TRBV6-1 combines with J gene TRBJ1-5; tentative D call: TRBD1 (5 bases). Germline CDR1 MNHNS, CDR2 SASEGT. V was pared by 3 bases and J by 0 bases, with 18 bases between. The CDR3 extends over 18 amino acids. The CDR3 DNA is TGTGCCAGCAGTGATGGCGCCCTGGGGCCTTATAGCAATCAGCCCCAGCATTTT. Translation: CASSDGALGPYSNQPQHF.